The clone carrying this T cell receptor beta chain was seen only a few times. There were no patients who had received any treatment before thyroid surgery. The CDR3 is 17 residues long. V was pared by 6 bases and J by 8 bases, with 15 bases of the junction left unmatched. The data were taken from a study of metastatic and nonmetastatic thyroid tumors. About the research overall: It was across blood and tumor or nodule tissue from malignant and benign thyroid patients that repertoires were compared.

TCRdb reprocessed the PCR reads via MiXCR. The sample records about 27,000 clones, around 17% being singletons. The V call is TRBV12-3 or TRBV12-4, the J call TRBJ1-5; 11 nucleotides align to TRBD1. The source is a male donor with papillary thyroid cancer or a benign thyroid nodule (not recorded which). Some clones in this sample may be carry-over from other donors' samples. Sequenced material: blood. The CDR3, as DNA: TGTGCCAGCAGCACTACCCCGGGACAGGGGGTATGGAAGCCCCAGCATTTT. Its translation: CASSTTPGQGVWKPQHF.